This T cell receptor (beta chain) was recovered during a study of vaccination effects on CD4 cells after COVID-19. This CDR3 is 15 amino acids long. Trimming cost V 1 base and J 1 base, with 8 bases left between them. The germline CDR1 and CDR2 sequences are SGHRS and YFSETQ. Antigen-specific CD4+ T cell clonotypes were called by their expansion after viral peptide-pool culture in ViraFEST. Isolating CD4+ T cells followed approximately ten days of culture. PCR confirmed that the person was infected with SARS-CoV-2 between March and December 2020. This clone was detected a few times. Its antigen is not identified. Generated by immunoSEQ multiplex PCR, the TCRdb table keeps only in-frame clones and is missing some. Among tens of thousands of clones, about 78% were seen once, and the ten largest hold around 15%. Study-wide results and limits: Infection-derived and vaccine-derived clones contracted markedly late after vaccination.

The specimen comprised CD4+ T cells from PBMCs cultured with HCoV-NL63 spike peptides, sampled before COVID-19 vaccination. The chain is built from TRBV5-1 and TRBJ1-4; possibly TRBD1 for D (6 bases). This TCR was recovered from a human donor who had a prior SARS-CoV-2 infection. Here the CDR3 DNA reads TGCGCCAGCAGCTTGTCCAGGGGAACTAATGAAAAACTGTTTTTT. Translation gives CASSLSRGTNEKLFF.